This T cell receptor beta chain emerged from a study of Ad26.COV2.S vaccination and SARS-CoV-2 variants. CDR1 and CDR2 (germline): MNHNY, SVGAGI (reference sequence). V was shortened by 6 bases and J by 6 bases, with 6 bases between the two germline ends. The CDR3 length is 11 residues. This clone occurred once. The treatment is: some 20 received Ad26.COV2.S at low or high dose, single or two shots; five or six received placebo; per-sample allocation not given. The samples date from day 63 after the first vaccine or placebo injection. Profiling relied on immunoSEQ multiplex PCR, and the TCRdb table lists in-frame clones only, not all of them. The sample contains about 680,000 clones, about 90% of which appear only once.

This TCR was sampled from a person between 18 and 65 years old who received the Ad26.COV2.S COVID-19 vaccine or a placebo. The specimen was peripheral blood, collected in a trial of Ad26.COV2.S vaccine versus placebo. The chain is built from TRBV6-6 and TRBJ2-1; D uncertain. CDR3 in amino acids: CASSPGNEQFF. CDR3 coding DNA: TGTGCCAGCAGCCCCGGCAATGAGCAGTTCTTC.